This T cell receptor (beta chain) comes out of a study of Ad26.COV2.S vaccination and SARS-CoV-2 variants. Background on the study: The donor was enrolled in the Ad26.COV2.S arm of the COV1001 trial. Intramuscular Ad26.COV2.S doses were given once or twice, 56 days apart.

The protocol was immunoSEQ multiplex PCR, while the TCRdb copy is restricted to in-frame clones and leaves out a portion. This sample yields about 350,000 clones, of which around 83% are seen a single time; about 3.5% belongs to the top ten. The CDR3 has 13 residues. Germline CDR1 SNHLY, CDR2 FYNNEI. V shed 8 bases and J shed 1 base, with 11 bases lying between them. Treatment meaning: about 20 received Ad26.COV2.S at low or high dose, single or two shots; about 5 received placebo; per-sample allocation not given. The investigators took samples on day 63 after the first vaccine or placebo injection. The individual, an adult aged 18-55 years, was a donor in Boston.

The sequence was collected from a person between 18 and 65 years old who received the Ad26.COV2.S COVID-19 vaccine or a placebo. The chain is built from TRBV2 and TRBJ1-1; D is undetermined. This specimen consisted of peripheral blood, obtained in a trial of Ad26.COV2.S vaccine versus placebo. The CDR3 DNA is TGTGCCAGCGTGGTGGAAACGAACACTGAAGCTTTCTTT. As protein: CASVVETNTEAFF.